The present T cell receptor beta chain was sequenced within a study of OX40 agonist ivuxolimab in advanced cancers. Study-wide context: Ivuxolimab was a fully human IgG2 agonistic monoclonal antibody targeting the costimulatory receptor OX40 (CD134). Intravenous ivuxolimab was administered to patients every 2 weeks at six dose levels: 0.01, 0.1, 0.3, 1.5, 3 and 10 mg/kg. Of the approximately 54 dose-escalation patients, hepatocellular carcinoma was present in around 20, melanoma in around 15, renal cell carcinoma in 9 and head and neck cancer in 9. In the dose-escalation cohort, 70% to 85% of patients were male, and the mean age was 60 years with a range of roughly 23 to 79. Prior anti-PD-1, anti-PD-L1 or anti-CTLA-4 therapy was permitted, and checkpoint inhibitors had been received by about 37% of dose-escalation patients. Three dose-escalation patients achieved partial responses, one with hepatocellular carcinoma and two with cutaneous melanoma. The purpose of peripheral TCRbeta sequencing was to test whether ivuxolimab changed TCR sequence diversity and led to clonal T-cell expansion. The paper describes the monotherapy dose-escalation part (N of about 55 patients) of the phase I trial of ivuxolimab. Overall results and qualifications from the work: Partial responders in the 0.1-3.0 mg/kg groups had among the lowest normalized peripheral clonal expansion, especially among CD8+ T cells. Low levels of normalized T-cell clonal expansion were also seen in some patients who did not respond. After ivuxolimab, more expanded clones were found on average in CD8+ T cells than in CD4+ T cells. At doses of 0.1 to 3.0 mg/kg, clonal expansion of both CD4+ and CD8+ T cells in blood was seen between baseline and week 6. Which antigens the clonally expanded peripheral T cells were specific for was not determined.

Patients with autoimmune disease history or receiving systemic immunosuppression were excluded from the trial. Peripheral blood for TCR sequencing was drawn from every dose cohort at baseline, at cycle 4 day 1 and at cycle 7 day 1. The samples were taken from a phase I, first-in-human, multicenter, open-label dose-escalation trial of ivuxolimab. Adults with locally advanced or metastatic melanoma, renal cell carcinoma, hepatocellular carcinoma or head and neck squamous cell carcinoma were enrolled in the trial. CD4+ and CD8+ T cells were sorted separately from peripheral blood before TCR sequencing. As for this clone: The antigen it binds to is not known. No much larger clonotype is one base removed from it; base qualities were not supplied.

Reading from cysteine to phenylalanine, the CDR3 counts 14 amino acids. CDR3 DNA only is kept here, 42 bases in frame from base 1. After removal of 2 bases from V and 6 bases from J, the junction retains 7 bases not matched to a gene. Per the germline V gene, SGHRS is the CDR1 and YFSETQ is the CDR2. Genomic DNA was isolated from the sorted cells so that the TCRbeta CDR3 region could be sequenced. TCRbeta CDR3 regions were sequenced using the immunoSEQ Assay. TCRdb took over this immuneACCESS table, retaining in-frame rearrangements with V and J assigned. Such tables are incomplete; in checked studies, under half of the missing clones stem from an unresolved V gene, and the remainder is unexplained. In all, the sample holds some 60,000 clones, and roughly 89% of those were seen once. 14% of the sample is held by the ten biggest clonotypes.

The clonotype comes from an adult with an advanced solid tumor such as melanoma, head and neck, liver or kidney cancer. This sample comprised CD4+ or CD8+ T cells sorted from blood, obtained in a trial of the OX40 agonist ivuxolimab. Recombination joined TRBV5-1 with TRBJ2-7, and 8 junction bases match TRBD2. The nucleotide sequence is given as TGCGCCAGCAGCTTCATAAGCGGGAGTGGCGAGCAGTACTTC. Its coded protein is CASSFISGSGEQYF.